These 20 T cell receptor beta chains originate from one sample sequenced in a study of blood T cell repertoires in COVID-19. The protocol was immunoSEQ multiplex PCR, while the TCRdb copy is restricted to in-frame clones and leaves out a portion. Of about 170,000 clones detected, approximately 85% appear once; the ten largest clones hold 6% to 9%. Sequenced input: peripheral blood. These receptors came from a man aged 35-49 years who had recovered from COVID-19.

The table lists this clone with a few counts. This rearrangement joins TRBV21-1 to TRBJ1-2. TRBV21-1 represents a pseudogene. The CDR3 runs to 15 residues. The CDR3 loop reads CASSKRGGFNYGYTF. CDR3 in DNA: TGTGCCAGCAGCAAACGGGGGGGATTTAACTATGGCTACACCTTC.

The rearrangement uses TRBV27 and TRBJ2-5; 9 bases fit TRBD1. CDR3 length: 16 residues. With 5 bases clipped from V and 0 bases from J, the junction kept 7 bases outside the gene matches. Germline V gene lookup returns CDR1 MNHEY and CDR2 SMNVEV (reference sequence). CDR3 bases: TGTGCCAGCAGTAGACGGACAGGGGACTACCAAGAGACCCAGTACTTC. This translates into CASSRRTGDYQETQYF.

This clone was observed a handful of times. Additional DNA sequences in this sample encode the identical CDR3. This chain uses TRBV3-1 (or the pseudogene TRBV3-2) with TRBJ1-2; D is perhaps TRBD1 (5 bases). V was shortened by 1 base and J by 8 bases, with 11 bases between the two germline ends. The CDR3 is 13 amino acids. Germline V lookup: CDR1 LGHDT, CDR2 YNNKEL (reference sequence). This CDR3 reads CASSQAGVGGYTF. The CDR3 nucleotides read TGTGCCAGCAGCCAAGCGGGGGTCGGAGGCTACACCTTC.

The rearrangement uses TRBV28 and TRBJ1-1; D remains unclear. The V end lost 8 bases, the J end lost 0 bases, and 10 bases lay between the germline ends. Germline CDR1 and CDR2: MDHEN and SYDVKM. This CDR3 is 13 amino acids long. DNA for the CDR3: TGTGCCAGCCGTGGCCAAGTGAACACTGAAGCTTTCTTT. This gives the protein CASRGQVNTEAFF.

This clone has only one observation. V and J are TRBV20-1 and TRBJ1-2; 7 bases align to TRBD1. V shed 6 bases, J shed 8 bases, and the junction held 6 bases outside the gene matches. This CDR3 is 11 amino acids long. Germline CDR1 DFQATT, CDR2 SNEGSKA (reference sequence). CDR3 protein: CSALGQYGYTF. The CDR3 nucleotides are TGCAGTGCGCTGGGACAGTACGGCTACACCTTC.

CDR3 in amino acids: CASSGQGGEQFF. CDR3 nucleotide sequence: TGTGCCAGCAGCGGACAGGGAGGAGAGCAGTTCTTC. The chain is built from TRBV28 and TRBJ2-1; 8 bases map to TRBD1. Germline loops: CDR1 MDHEN, CDR2 SYDVKM. With 6 bases clipped from V and 10 bases from J, the junction kept 5 bases outside the gene matches. The CDR3 contains 12 residues. The full variable domain, rest sourced from reference TRBV28 and TRBJ2-1, is DVKVTQSSRYLVKRTGEKVFLECVQDMDHENMFWYRQDPGLGLRLIYFSYDVKMKEKGDIPEGYSVSREKKERFSLILESASTNQTSMYLCASSGQGGEQFFGPGTRLTVL.

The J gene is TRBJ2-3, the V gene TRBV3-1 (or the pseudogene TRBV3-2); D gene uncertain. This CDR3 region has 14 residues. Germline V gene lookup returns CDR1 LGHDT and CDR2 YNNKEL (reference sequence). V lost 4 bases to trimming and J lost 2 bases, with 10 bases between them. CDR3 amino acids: CASSPPSNTDTQYF. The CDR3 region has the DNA TGTGCCAGCAGCCCGCCTAGTAACACAGATACGCAGTATTTT.

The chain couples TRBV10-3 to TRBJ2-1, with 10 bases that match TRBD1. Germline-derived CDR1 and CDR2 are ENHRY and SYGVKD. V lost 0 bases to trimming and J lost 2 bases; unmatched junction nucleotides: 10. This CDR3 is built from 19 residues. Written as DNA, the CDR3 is TGTGCCATCAGTGAGTCAGGCCGGACAGGGGGAGGAACCTACAATGAGCAGTTCTTC. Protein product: CAISESGRTGGGTYNEQFF.

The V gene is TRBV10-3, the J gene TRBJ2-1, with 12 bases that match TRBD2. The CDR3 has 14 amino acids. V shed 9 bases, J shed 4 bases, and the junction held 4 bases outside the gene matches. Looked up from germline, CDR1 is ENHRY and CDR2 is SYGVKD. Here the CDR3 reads CAITTSGGYNEQFF. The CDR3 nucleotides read TGTGCCATTACAACTAGCGGGGGGTACAATGAGCAGTTCTTC.

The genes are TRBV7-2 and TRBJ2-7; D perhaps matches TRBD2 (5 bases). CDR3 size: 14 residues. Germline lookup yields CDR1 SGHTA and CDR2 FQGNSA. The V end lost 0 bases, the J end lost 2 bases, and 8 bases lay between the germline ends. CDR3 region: CASSLAGSAYEQYF. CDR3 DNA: TGTGCCAGCAGCTTAGCGGGTAGCGCCTACGAGCAGTACTTC.

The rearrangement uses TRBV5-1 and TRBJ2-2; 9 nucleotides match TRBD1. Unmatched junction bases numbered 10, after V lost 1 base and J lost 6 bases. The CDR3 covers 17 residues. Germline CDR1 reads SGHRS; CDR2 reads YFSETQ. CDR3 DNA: TGCGCCAGCAGCTTGCTGCCGGGACAGGGATCCGCCGGGGAGCTGTTTTTT. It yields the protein CASSLLPGQGSAGELFF.

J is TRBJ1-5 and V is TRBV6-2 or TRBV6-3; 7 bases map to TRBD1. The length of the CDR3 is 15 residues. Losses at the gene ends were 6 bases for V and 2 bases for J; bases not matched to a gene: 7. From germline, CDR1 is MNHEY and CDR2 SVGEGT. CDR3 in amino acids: CASSPRQGRNQPQHF. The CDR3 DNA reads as TGTGCCAGCAGCCCGAGACAGGGACGCAATCAGCCCCAGCATTTT.

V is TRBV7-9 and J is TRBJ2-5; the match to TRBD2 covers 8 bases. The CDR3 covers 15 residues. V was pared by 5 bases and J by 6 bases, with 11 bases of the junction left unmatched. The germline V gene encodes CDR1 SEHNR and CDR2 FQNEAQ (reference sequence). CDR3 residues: CASSPDTSGPQTQYF. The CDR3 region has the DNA TGTGCCAGCAGCCCTGATACTAGCGGACCTCAGACCCAGTACTTC.

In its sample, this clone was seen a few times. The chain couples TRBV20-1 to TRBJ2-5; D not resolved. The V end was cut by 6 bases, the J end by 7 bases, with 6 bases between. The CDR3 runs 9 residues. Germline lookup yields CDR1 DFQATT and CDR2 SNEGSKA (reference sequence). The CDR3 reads CSACGTQYF. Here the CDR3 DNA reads TGCAGTGCGTGCGGGACCCAGTACTTC.

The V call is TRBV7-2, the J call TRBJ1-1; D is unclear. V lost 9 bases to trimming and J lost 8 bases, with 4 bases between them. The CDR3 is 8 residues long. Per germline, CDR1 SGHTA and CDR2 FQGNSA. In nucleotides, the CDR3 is TGTGCCAGAACAGAAGCTTTCTTT. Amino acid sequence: CARTEAFF.

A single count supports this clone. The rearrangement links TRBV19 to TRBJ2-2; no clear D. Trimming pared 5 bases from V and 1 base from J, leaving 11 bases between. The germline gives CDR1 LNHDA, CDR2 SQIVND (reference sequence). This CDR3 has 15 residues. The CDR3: CASSLPVLNTGELFF. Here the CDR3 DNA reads TGTGCCAGTAGTCTCCCGGTCCTGAACACCGGGGAGCTGTTTTTT.

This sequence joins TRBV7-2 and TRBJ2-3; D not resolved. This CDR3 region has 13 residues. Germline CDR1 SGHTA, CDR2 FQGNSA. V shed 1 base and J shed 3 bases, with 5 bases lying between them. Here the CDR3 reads CASSLGATDTQYF. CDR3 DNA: TGTGCCAGCAGCTTAGGGGCAACAGATACGCAGTATTTT. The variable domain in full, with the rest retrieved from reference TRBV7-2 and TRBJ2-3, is GAGVSQSPSNKVTEKGKDVELRCDPISGHTALYWYRQSLGQGLEFLIYFQGNSAPDKSGLPSDRFSAERTGGSVSTLTIQRTQQEDSAVYLCASSLGATDTQYFGPGTRLTVL.

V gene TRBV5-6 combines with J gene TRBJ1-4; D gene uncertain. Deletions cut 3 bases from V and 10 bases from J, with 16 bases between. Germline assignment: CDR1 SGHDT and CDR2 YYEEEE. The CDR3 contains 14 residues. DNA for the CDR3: TGTGCCAGCAGCTCACGGGGATTAGAAGGAAAACTGTTTTTT. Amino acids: CASSSRGLEGKLFF. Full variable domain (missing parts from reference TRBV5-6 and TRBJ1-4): DAGVTQSPTHLIKTRGQQVTLRCSPKSGHDTVSWYQQALGQGPQFIFQYYEEEERQRGNFPDRFSGHQFPNYSSELNVNALLLGDSALYLCASSSRGLEGKLFFGSGTQLSVL.

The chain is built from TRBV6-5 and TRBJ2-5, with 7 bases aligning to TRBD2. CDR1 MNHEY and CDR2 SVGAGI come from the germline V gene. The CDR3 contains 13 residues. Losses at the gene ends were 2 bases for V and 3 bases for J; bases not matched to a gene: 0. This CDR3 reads CASSYGGEETQYF. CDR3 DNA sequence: TGTGCCAGCAGTTACGGGGGGGAAGAGACCCAGTACTTC.

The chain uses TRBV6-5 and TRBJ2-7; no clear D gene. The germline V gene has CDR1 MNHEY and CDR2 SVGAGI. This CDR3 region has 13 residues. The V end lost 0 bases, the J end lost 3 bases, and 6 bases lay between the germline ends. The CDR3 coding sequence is TGTGCCAGCAGTTACTCGGGCATCTACGAGCAGTACTTC. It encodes CASSYSGIYEQYF.